The 25 T cell receptor beta chains below all came from one sample that was sequenced in a study of cytomegalovirus exposure and HLA in healthy donors. The table came from immunoSEQ multiplex PCR; TCRdb's copy has only in-frame clones and leaves some out. The sample includes approximately 200,000 clones, just over 90% of them seen just once. Sequences were obtained from PBMCs. The receptors here all came from a woman aged 18 to 35 in good health and CMV-seronegative.

The chain combines TRBV5-1 with TRBJ2-1, with D possibly matching TRBD2 (6 bases). Germline V gene lookup returns CDR1 SGHRS and CDR2 YFSETQ. This CDR3 is 12 amino acids long. Between the trimmed V and J ends, which lost 4 bases and 7 bases, there was a span of 9 bases. CDR3 amino acids: CASSKEGNEQFF. CDR3 DNA: TGCGCCAGCAGCAAGGAGGGGAATGAGCAGTTCTTC.

This clone appeared a single time. The V and J genes are TRBV7-2 and TRBJ2-4; weak D call: TRBD1 (5 bases). This CDR3 is 16 amino acids long. V shed 3 bases and J shed 10 bases, with 22 bases lying between them. CDR1 and CDR2 from the germline V gene are SGHTA and FQGNSA. The CDR3, as DNA: TGTGCCAGCAGCTTTGGGGCGATAGCCGGAAAAGGGATTCAGTACTTC. Its translation: CASSFGAIAGKGIQYF.

The chain recombines TRBV6-1 with TRBJ1-5, with 12 bases that match TRBD1. CDR1 is MNHNS and CDR2 is SASEGT in the germline V gene. This CDR3 contains 18 residues. The J segment lost 1 base and the V segment lost 4 bases, leaving 8 bases of the junction unmatched. The CDR3: CASSGWDRGLWSNQPQHF. Written as DNA, the CDR3 is TGTGCCAGCAGTGGATGGGACAGGGGGCTTTGGAGCAATCAGCCCCAGCATTTT.

This sequence joins TRBV29-1 and TRBJ2-7, with D possibly being TRBD2 (5 bases). V lost 7 bases to trimming and J lost 7 bases, with 14 bases between them. The CDR3 length is 11 residues. The germline gives CDR1 SQVTM, CDR2 ANQGSEA. CDR3 in DNA: TGCAGCGCACCGGGCCCGGGAGAGCAGTACTTC. This codes for CSAPGPGEQYF.

The chain links TRBV6-5 to TRBJ1-5; D unresolved. Trimming pared 2 bases from V and 7 bases from J, leaving 9 bases between. The CDR3 has 13 residues. Germline assignment: CDR1 MNHEY and CDR2 SVGAGI. Here the CDR3 DNA reads TGTGCCAGCAGTTACGGGCGTGGACAGCCCCAGCATTTT. It encodes CASSYGRGQPQHF.

The gene calls are TRBV5-8 and TRBJ2-3; D possibly corresponds to TRBD2 (6 bases). This CDR3 contains 16 residues. The ends were cut back, 0 bases at V and 0 bases at J, with 11 bases in the middle. Looked up from germline, CDR1 is SGHTS and CDR2 is YDEGEE. This CDR3 is CASSLVVAASTDTQYF. CDR3 nucleotides: TGTGCCAGCAGCTTGGTCGTAGCGGCCAGCACAGATACGCAGTATTTT.

The chain is built from TRBV27 and TRBJ2-7; D may be TRBD2 (5 bases). The V gene's germline CDR1 is MNHEY and CDR2 SMNVEV (reference sequence). This CDR3 has 13 residues. V gave up 5 bases and J gave up 4 bases, with 12 bases separating them. CDR3 nucleotides: TGTGCCAGCAGTCCGGGGATCCCTTACGAGCAGTACTTC. This gives the protein CASSPGIPYEQYF.

With regard to this clone: The sample carries other DNA sequences with the same CDR3. V is TRBV15 and J is TRBJ1-2; 8 nucleotides match TRBD1. The germline V gene encodes CDR1 LNHNV and CDR2 YYDKDF (reference sequence). The CDR3 sequence is 15 residues long. The V gene end was trimmed by 6 bases and the J gene end by 1 base; junction bases not matched to a gene: 7. The DNA of the CDR3 is TGTGCCACCAGTCAAAGCAGGGGGCTTAACTATGGCTACACCTTC. Translation: CATSQSRGLNYGYTF.

The gene calls are TRBV7-9 and TRBJ2-7; unclear D gene. The germline V gene has CDR1 SEHNR and CDR2 FQNEAQ (reference sequence). The CDR3 has 13 residues. V was clipped by 2 bases and J by 2 bases, with 7 bases between them. The CDR3 coding sequence is TGTGCCAGCAGCTTATCCGCGACCTACGAGCAGTACTTC. It encodes CASSLSATYEQYF.

The chain carries TRBV11-2 and TRBJ2-2; D gene ambiguous. The CDR3 totals 14 residues. Germline loops: CDR1 SGHAT, CDR2 FQNNGV. V was cut by 0 bases and J by 4 bases, with 6 bases left in between. The CDR3 DNA sequence: TGTGCCAGCAGCTTAGACAGACTCACCGGGGAGCTGTTTTTT. Translation gives CASSLDRLTGELFF.

The chain is built from TRBV7-9 and TRBJ2-1; D perhaps matches TRBD2 (5 bases). CDR1 is SEHNR, CDR2 FQNEAQ, per germline (reference sequence). Trimming removed 5 bases at V and 10 bases at J, with 15 bases between. The CDR3 consists of 13 residues. CDR3 sequence (DNA): TGTGCCAGCAGCCGGGAATCCCTTGGGGAGCAGTTCTTC. Translated: CASSRESLGEQFF. Drawing the rest from reference TRBV7-9 and TRBJ2-1, the complete variable domain is DTGVSQNPRHKITKRGQNVTFRCDPISEHNRLYWYRQTLGQGPEFLTYFQNEAQLEKSRLLSDRFSAERPKGSFSTLEIQRTEQGDSAMYLCASSRESLGEQFFGPGTRLTVL.

This sequence joins TRBV7-9 and TRBJ1-1, with D perhaps TRBD1 (5 bases). The CDR3 runs to 13 residues. V lost 2 bases to trimming and J lost 8 bases, with 12 bases between them. CDR1 and CDR2 from the germline V gene are SEHNR and FQNEAQ (reference sequence). CDR3: CASSLTVAGEAFF. Written as DNA, the CDR3 is TGTGCCAGCAGCTTAACGGTAGCAGGGGAAGCTTTCTTT.

The V and J genes are TRBV2 and TRBJ2-3, with D unclear. The ends were cut back, 4 bases at V and 6 bases at J, with 8 bases in the middle. The CDR3 is 12 residues long. Germline CDR1 reads SNHLY; CDR2 reads FYNNEI. This CDR3 is CASSVRTDTQYF. CDR3 DNA sequence: TGTGCCAGCAGTGTAAGAACTGATACGCAGTATTTT.

V is TRBV6-1 and J is TRBJ2-2, with D possibly TRBD2 on 5 matching bases. V lost 2 bases, J lost 6 bases, and 10 bases lay in between. The CDR3 runs to 14 residues. Germline loops: CDR1 MNHNS, CDR2 SASEGT. For the CDR3, the DNA is TGTGCCAGCAGTGAACTACCGAGGGCCGGGGAGCTGTTTTTT. Protein sequence: CASSELPRAGELFF.

The chain carries TRBV6-5 and TRBJ2-7; tentatively, D is TRBD2 (5 bases). This CDR3 has 13 amino acids. The V and J ends lost 9 bases and 0 bases respectively, with 12 bases between them. Germline V gene data show CDR1 as MNHEY and CDR2 as SVGAGI. CDR3 DNA: TGTGCCAGTAGTGTAGCGAGCTCCTACGAGCAGTACTTC. Its translation: CASSVASSYEQYF.

The V and J genes are TRBV30 and TRBJ2-1; 7 bases line up with TRBD1. This CDR3 region has 12 residues. Germline V lookup: CDR1 GTSNPN, CDR2 SVGIG (reference sequence). V trimming: 2 bases; J trimming: 7 bases; junction bases outside the gene matches: 2. The CDR3 sequence: CAWSPQGNEQFF. The CDR3 DNA reads as TGTGCCTGGAGTCCACAGGGGAATGAGCAGTTCTTC.

Only a few counts were recorded for this clone. The chain joins TRBV7-3 to TRBJ1-2, with 12 nucleotides matching TRBD1. The CDR3 is 17 residues long. J lost 5 bases, V lost 4 bases, and 11 bases had no gene match. Germline V lookup: CDR1 SGHTA, CDR2 FQGTGA. The chain's CDR3 is CASSWITPGQGAYGYTF. The CDR3 nucleotides are TGTGCCAGCAGCTGGATCACCCCGGGACAGGGGGCTTATGGCTACACCTTC. The whole variable domain, filled in from reference TRBV7-3 and TRBJ1-2, reads GAGVSQTPSNKVTEKGKYVELRCDPISGHTALYWYRQSLGQGPEFLIYFQGTGAADDSGLPNDRFFAVRPEGSVSTLKIQRTERGDSAVYLCASSWITPGQGAYGYTFGSGTRLTVV.

Only a few counts were recorded for this clone. The CDR3 DNA is TGCGCCAGCAGCCAAGACGGTGACAGCTCCTACGAGCAGTACTTC. It encodes CASSQDGDSSYEQYF. The chain couples TRBV4-1 to TRBJ2-7, with TRBD1 as a possible D gene (5 bases). Germline assignment: CDR1 MGHRA and CDR2 YSYEKL. Trimming pared 0 bases from V and 0 bases from J, leaving 9 bases between. The CDR3 has 15 amino acids.

As DNA, the CDR3 is TGTGCCAGCAGCCAAGGCGAGCACGAGCAGTACTTC. Amino acids: CASSQGEHEQYF. The rearrangement uses TRBV4-2 and TRBJ2-7; D not resolved. V was clipped by 1 base and J by 5 bases, with 6 bases between them. The V gene's germline CDR1 is LGHNA and CDR2 YNFKEQ. This CDR3 comprises 12 residues.

The chain couples TRBV5-1 to TRBJ2-2; 7 bases map to TRBD1. Unmatched junction bases numbered 5, after V lost 4 bases and J lost 2 bases. The CDR3 length is 15 residues. The germline gives CDR1 SGHRS, CDR2 YFSETQ. The CDR3 DNA is TGCGCCAGCAGCCCCGGGACAGTTAACACCGGGGAGCTGTTTTTT. This sequence encodes CASSPGTVNTGELFF.

This rearrangement joins TRBV9 to TRBJ1-5; 7 nucleotides align to TRBD1. V dropped 3 bases and J dropped 0; count of bases not matched to a gene: 3. The germline V gene encodes CDR1 SGDLS and CDR2 YYNGEE. CDR3 size: 15 residues. The DNA for the CDR3 is TGTGCCAGCAGCGACGGACAGGATAGCAATCAGCCCCAGCATTTT. Encoded protein: CASSDGQDSNQPQHF.

This clone occurred once. V usage is TRBV6-1 and J usage is TRBJ2-7, with D possibly TRBD2 on 5 matching bases. CDR3 size: 13 residues. In germline, CDR1 is MNHNS, CDR2 SASEGT. Trimming cost V 6 bases and J 2 bases, with 11 bases left between them. The chain's CDR3 is CASRDSPTYEQYF. DNA of the CDR3: TGTGCCAGCAGGGACTCCCCCACCTACGAGCAGTACTTC.

The chain joins TRBV27 to TRBJ2-7, with 12 bases lining up with TRBD1. Per germline, CDR1 MNHEY and CDR2 SMNVEV (reference sequence). This CDR3 has 15 amino acids. The trim removed 1 base at V and 6 bases at J, leaving 4 bases unmatched. The CDR3 DNA follows: TGTGCCAGCAGTTTATTGGGACAGGGGGCGCGCGAGCAGTACTTC. It specifies CASSLLGQGAREQYF.

This chain uses TRBV11-2 with TRBJ2-5; a weak D match, TRBD2 (5 bases). Trimming removed 2 bases from V and 7 bases from J, with 11 bases in between. Germline V gives CDR1 SGHAT, CDR2 FQNNGV. This CDR3 is 13 amino acids long. The CDR3, as DNA: TGTGCCAGCAGCTTAAGCGGTGGTGGGACCCAGTACTTC. This translates into CASSLSGGGTQYF.

The chain links TRBV7-9 to TRBJ2-3, with a tentative D call TRBD1 (5 bases). Germline CDR1 is SEHNR and CDR2 is FQNEAQ (reference sequence). V was shortened by 5 bases and J by 4 bases, with 16 bases between the two germline ends. The length of the CDR3 is 15 residues. The CDR3 here is CASSPPVEGADTQYF. The DNA for the CDR3 is TGTGCCAGCAGCCCCCCCGTTGAAGGGGCAGATACGCAGTATTTT.